These 15 T cell receptor beta chains share one sample of origin, sequenced in a study of blood T cell repertoires in COVID-19. Assay: immunoSEQ multiplex PCR; the TCRdb copy retains only in-frame clones and omits some. The table lists roughly 240,000 clones, 83% of them singletons. The sequenced sample was peripheral blood. These receptors originate from a man in his 60s who had recovered from COVID-19.

The chain recombines TRBV3-1 (or the pseudogene TRBV3-2) with TRBJ2-5, with D possibly being TRBD2 (6 bases). V lost 6 bases to trimming and J lost 4 bases, with 9 bases between them. This CDR3 comprises 12 residues. Germline V gives CDR1 LGHDT, CDR2 YNNKEL (reference sequence). The CDR3: CASRGTGETQYF. The CDR3 bases are TGTGCCAGCAGAGGGACTGGAGAGACCCAGTACTTC.

Points on this clone: Other nucleotide sequences in the sample specify the same CDR3. The rearrangement joins TRBV5-1 to TRBJ2-1; 8 positions agree with TRBD2. Trimming cost V 6 bases and J 9 bases; bases outside gene matches: 8. Germline values: CDR1 SGHRS, CDR2 YFSETQ. The CDR3 runs to 13 residues. The CDR3 loop is CASTDTGGGEQFF. In nucleotides, the CDR3 is TGCGCCAGCACCGACACCGGGGGGGGTGAGCAGTTCTTC.

The V and J genes are TRBV27 and TRBJ2-7; D might be TRBD2 (6 bases). The V and J ends lost 2 bases and 2 bases respectively, with 10 bases between them. The length of the CDR3 is 14 residues. From germline, CDR1 is MNHEY and CDR2 SMNVEV (reference sequence). In nucleotides, the CDR3 is TGTGCCAGCAGTTTACTAGCGCCTCCCTACGAGCAGTACTTC. Translating gives CASSLLAPPYEQYF.

This rearrangement joins TRBV10-2 to TRBJ2-7, with D possibly matching TRBD1 (5 bases). Germline V gene data show CDR1 as WSHSY and CDR2 as SAAADI. V was shortened by 1 base and J by 5 bases, with 15 bases between the two germline ends. The CDR3 has 15 residues. CDR3 amino acids: CASSELTGLGDEQYF. The CDR3 nucleotides are TGCGCCAGCAGTGAGTTAACAGGTCTAGGCGACGAGCAGTACTTC.

The gene calls are TRBV5-1 and TRBJ1-4, with 8 positions matching TRBD1. V trimming: 4 bases; J trimming: 0 bases; junction bases outside the gene matches: 5. Germline CDR1 and CDR2: SGHRS and YFSETQ. This CDR3 has 16 residues. The DNA of the CDR3 is TGCGCCAGCAGCGTCCAGACAGGGGCAACTAATGAAAAACTGTTTTTT. This encodes CASSVQTGATNEKLFF.

The DNA of the CDR3 is TGTGCCAGCAGCACACAGGGCTCTGGGGCCAACGTCCTGACTTTC. It translates to CASSTQGSGANVLTF. V usage is TRBV9 and J usage is TRBJ2-6; possible D gene TRBD1, 6 bases. Germline V gene sequence: CDR1 SGDLS, CDR2 YYNGEE. The V gene lost 4 bases and the J gene lost 0 bases, with 8 bases spanning the gap. The CDR3 covers 15 residues.

The chain links TRBV5-1 to TRBJ2-5; 9 bases line up with TRBD1. CDR3 length: 15 amino acids. The V segment lost 4 bases and the J segment 4 bases; nucleotides outside the gene matches: 8. CDR1 and CDR2 (germline): SGHRS, YFSETQ. The CDR3 region is CASSKGTGRGETQYF. The DNA for the CDR3 is TGCGCCAGCAGCAAGGGGACAGGGAGAGGAGAGACCCAGTACTTC.

The chain couples TRBV12-5 to TRBJ2-4, with D perhaps matching TRBD2 (6 bases). V lost 0 bases, J lost 0 bases, and 12 bases lay in between. The CDR3 sequence is 17 residues long. From germline, CDR1 is LGHNT and CDR2 FRNRAP. This CDR3 reads CASGLVIAELAKNIQYF. In DNA, the CDR3 is TGTGCTAGTGGTTTGGTTATAGCGGAGCTAGCCAAAAACATTCAGTACTTC.

The chain links TRBV11-2 to TRBJ1-3, with D uncertain. V lost 10 bases to trimming and J lost 4 bases, with 17 bases between them. The CDR3 totals 14 residues. Germline V gene lookup returns CDR1 SGHAT and CDR2 FQNNGV. The CDR3 DNA is TGTGCCACCACTTATCCGGGGTCCGGAAACACCATATATTTT. This codes for CATTYPGSGNTIYF.

This rearrangement joins TRBV9 to TRBJ2-1; TRBD2 aligns across 12 bases. The CDR3 has 17 amino acids. J was trimmed by 5 bases and V by 0 bases; bases with no gene match: 6. CDR1 is SGDLS, CDR2 YYNGEE, per germline. CDR3 nucleotide sequence: TGTGCCAGCAGCGTAGGGACTAGCGGGGCTGGGGACAATGAGCAGTTCTTC. Its protein is CASSVGTSGAGDNEQFF.

The chain has TRBV7-9 and TRBJ2-1; 8 bases are shared with TRBD1. The CDR3 sequence is 14 residues long. Germline-derived CDR1 and CDR2 are SEHNR and FQNEAQ (reference sequence). V was pared by 4 bases and J by 8 bases, with 7 bases of the junction left unmatched. The CDR3 protein is CASSYGQGWDEQFF. The CDR3 nucleotides are TGTGCCAGCAGCTATGGACAGGGTTGGGATGAGCAGTTCTTC.

The chain recombines TRBV28 with TRBJ1-4, with a tentative D call TRBD1 (5 bases). V was pared by 8 bases and J by 4 bases, with 17 bases between. This CDR3 comprises 15 residues. Germline loops: CDR1 MDHEN, CDR2 SYDVKM. The CDR3 here is CASHPGGVGNEKLFF. DNA of the CDR3: TGTGCCAGCCACCCGGGGGGGGTGGGTAATGAAAAACTGTTTTTT.

This clone was seen only once. The chain has TRBV14 and TRBJ1-1; maybe TRBD1 (6 bases). Trimming removed 2 bases from V and 1 base from J, with 11 bases in between. The CDR3 sequence is 15 residues long. Germline V lookup: CDR1 SGHDN, CDR2 FVKESK. This CDR3 is CASSQPTTGNTEAFF. The CDR3 DNA reads as TGTGCCAGCAGCCAACCTACGACAGGGAACACTGAAGCTTTCTTT.

The chain links TRBV6-5 to TRBJ1-3, with 8 nucleotides matching TRBD1. The germline V gene encodes CDR1 MNHEY and CDR2 SVGAGI. This CDR3 region has 16 residues. V shed 0 bases, J shed 3 bases, and the junction held 4 bases outside the gene matches. The CDR3 loop reads CASSYSGQGVGNTIYF. In nucleotides, the CDR3 is TGTGCCAGCAGTTACTCAGGACAGGGCGTTGGAAACACCATATATTTT.

The V call is TRBV19, the J call TRBJ1-3; weak D call: TRBD1 (5 bases). The CDR3 consists of 15 residues. In germline, CDR1 is LNHDA, CDR2 SQIVND (reference sequence). Trimming shortened V by 6 bases and J by 0 bases, and 12 bases separated the two germline ends. CDR3 bases: TGTGCCAGTAGGGAGGGACCTGCCTCTGGAAACACCATATATTTT. Protein product: CASREGPASGNTIYF.